This TCR beta chain was captured by sequencing in a study of blood T cell repertoires in COVID-19. Study-level background: Donors in the United States, Italy and Spain gave samples during acute or convalescent COVID-19. Nucleic acid was either cDNA or gDNA, and it came from T cells, B-cell-depleted T cells, or PBMCs.

The germline gives CDR1 MNHNY, CDR2 SVGAGI (reference sequence). This CDR3 has 16 residues. The V and J ends lost 2 bases and 0 bases respectively, with 11 bases between them. Per the study methods: Reference gene primer amplification gave nucleated cell count estimates. The method was immunoSEQ multiplex PCR; TCRdb's version includes in-frame clones alone and lacks a portion of them. V and J calls and clone size are given by that table; D and trimming were obtained from the DNA. The table lists under 100,000 clones, under 90% of them singletons, with more than 4.5% in the top ten. This clonotype was sampled from a man aged 55 to 70 with COVID-19, enrolled during active disease. The chain joins TRBV6-6 to TRBJ1-3; tentatively, D is TRBD1 (5 bases). The sequencing input was peripheral blood. CDR3 in amino acids: CASSYRRGSSGNTIYF. DNA for the CDR3: TGTGCCAGCAGTTACCGGCGGGGGTCCTCTGGAAACACCATATATTTT.